This T cell receptor (beta chain) is drawn from a study of cytomegalovirus exposure and HLA in healthy donors. Study-level points and caveats: Later analysis demonstrated an association between a missense DCLRE1C variant and TCR beta V- and J-gene trimming.

The PCR had 60 Vbeta and 13 Jbeta primers. The data were produced by immunoSEQ multiplex PCR, yet TCRdb's version contains in-frame clones alone and is incomplete. The sample carries 130,000 or so clones, 65% to 90% recorded once. Note on this clone: The target antigen is unknown.

Trimming cost V 4 bases and J 4 bases; bases outside gene matches: 6. The CDR3 sequence is 16 residues long. From germline, CDR1 is MNHEY and CDR2 SVGAGI. The chain links TRBV6-5 to TRBJ2-5, with TRBD2 identical over 13 bases. This TCR came from a woman aged 18-29 years in good health and CMV-seropositive. Material: PBMCs. The CDR3 DNA is TGTGCCAGCAGTTTAACTAGCGGGGGGGCGGGAGAGACCCAGTACTTC. Translated, it gives CASSLTSGGAGETQYF.